These 27 T cell receptor beta chains were all obtained from the same sample, sequenced in a study of T cell responses to AZD1222 COVID-19 vaccine. TCRdb keeps only in-frame clones here, not all; method: immunoSEQ multiplex PCR. The sample records 150,000 to 200,000 clones, about 91% being singletons. This sample comprised peripheral blood, obtained 28 days after the second AZD1222 dose. All receptors come from an adult who received the AZD1222 COVID-19 vaccine.

This rearrangement joins TRBV12-5 to TRBJ1-2; 9 bases match TRBD1. The CDR3 is 16 residues long. The J segment lost 0 bases and the V segment lost 0 bases, leaving 2 bases of the junction unmatched. The germline gives CDR1 LGHNT, CDR2 FRNRAP. CDR3 sequence: CASGLVQGAANYGYTF. CDR3 coding DNA: TGTGCTAGTGGTTTGGTACAGGGGGCAGCTAACTATGGCTACACCTTC. The full variable domain, completed using reference TRBV12-5 and TRBJ1-2, is DARVTQTPRHKVTEMGQEVTMRCQPILGHNTVFWYRQTMMQGLELLAYFRNRAPLDDSGMPKDRFSAEMPDATLATLKIQPSEPRDSAVYFCASGLVQGAANYGYTFGSGTRLTVV.

This clone was seen just once. The V call is TRBV5-1, the J call TRBJ2-7; D gene uncertain. CDR1 is SGHRS and CDR2 is YFSETQ in the germline V gene. V was trimmed by 0 bases and J by 3 bases, leaving 7 bases between them. This CDR3 region has 13 residues. As DNA, the CDR3 is TGCGCCAGCAGCTTGGCCCCACACTACGAGCAGTACTTC. Translation gives CASSLAPHYEQYF.

The rearrangement joins TRBV29-1 to TRBJ2-5; D may match TRBD1 or TRBD2 (5 bases each). V dropped 1 base and J dropped 0 bases, with 9 bases sitting between them. The length of the CDR3 is 14 residues. The germline V gene has CDR1 SQVTM and CDR2 ANQGSEA. As DNA, the CDR3 is TGCAGCGTTGAAGGGGGGTACGACCAAGAGACCCAGTACTTC. Protein: CSVEGGYDQETQYF.

This chain connects TRBV19 to TRBJ2-6; the D gene is possibly TRBD2 (5 bases). Trimming stripped 3 bases from V and 0 bases from J, with 9 bases between. The germline gives CDR1 LNHDA, CDR2 SQIVND (reference sequence). The CDR3 contains 16 residues. CDR3 DNA: TGTGCCAGTAGTATTAGTGAGGGCTCTGGGGCCAACGTCCTGACTTTC. This gives the protein CASSISEGSGANVLTF.

The chain couples TRBV5-8 to TRBJ1-1; the match to TRBD1 covers 8 bases. The CDR3 sequence is 15 residues long. With 4 bases clipped from V and 5 bases from J, the junction kept 10 bases outside the gene matches. The germline V gene has CDR1 SGHTS and CDR2 YDEGEE. The CDR3 reads CASSVGRGRWTEAFF. CDR3 nucleotides: TGTGCCAGCAGCGTCGGCAGGGGGCGCTGGACTGAAGCTTTCTTT.

The rearrangement joins TRBV30 to TRBJ2-7, with 11 bases matching TRBD1. CDR1 is GTSNPN, CDR2 SVGIG, per germline (reference sequence). This CDR3 is 16 amino acids long. The CDR3 DNA reads TGTGCTTCGATGGGTGGGGGGACAGGGGGATTGGCCGAGCAGTACTTC. Protein product: CASMGGGTGGLAEQYF.

CDR3 DNA sequence: TGTGCCAGCAGTTCCCCGGGGACTGAAGCTTTCTTT. Its translation: CASSSPGTEAFF. The genes are TRBV28 and TRBJ1-1; D gene uncertain. The ends were cut back, 4 bases at V and 5 bases at J, with 8 bases in the middle. The CDR3 has 12 residues. Per germline, CDR1 MDHEN and CDR2 SYDVKM.

This chain links TRBV7-8 with TRBJ2-7; 8 bases match TRBD2. This CDR3 spans 17 amino acids. V was clipped by 2 bases and J by 4 bases; unmatched bases: 13. Germline-derived CDR1 and CDR2 are SGHVS and FQNEAQ. The CDR3 protein is CASSLLYGGAGSYEQYF. CDR3 nucleotides: TGTGCCAGCAGCTTATTGTACGGGGGGGCTGGGTCTTACGAGCAGTACTTC.

This clone was recorded once. The chain combines TRBV13 with TRBJ1-1; D is undetermined. CDR1 and CDR2 (germline): PRHDT, FYEKMQ (reference sequence). The CDR3 runs to 12 residues. The V end was cut by 3 bases, the J end by 4 bases, with 6 bases between. The CDR3 sequence is CASSFRVTEAFF. The CDR3 DNA sequence: TGTGCCAGCAGCTTTCGGGTCACTGAAGCTTTCTTT.

The rearrangement joins TRBV7-2 to TRBJ1-5; D remains ambiguous. CDR3 length equals 13 residues. Trimming left V 2 bases short and J 2 bases short, with 4 bases between. CDR1 and CDR2 from the germline V gene are SGHTA and FQGNSA. The CDR3 DNA reads as TGTGCCAGCAGCTTACAGGGCAATCAGCCCCAGCATTTT. Encoded protein: CASSLQGNQPQHF.

This clone was seen just once. The V and J genes are TRBV7-8 and TRBJ1-1, with D possibly matching TRBD1 (5 bases). Germline assignment: CDR1 SGHVS and CDR2 FQNEAQ. Trimming removed 5 bases at V and 3 bases at J, with 16 bases between. CDR3 length equals 15 residues. The CDR3, as DNA: TGTGCCAGCAGCAAGAAGGGTCGGGGGGACACTGAAGCTTTCTTT. This gives the protein CASSKKGRGDTEAFF. The variable domain in full, with the rest retrieved from reference TRBV7-8 and TRBJ1-1, is GAGVSQSPRYKVAKRGQDVALRCDPISGHVSLFWYQQALGQGPEFLTYFQNEAQLDKSGLPSDRFFAERPEGSVSTLKIQRTQQEDSAVYLCASSKKGRGDTEAFFGQGTRLTVV.

This clone was seen only once. The rearrangement uses TRBV6-4 and TRBJ2-3; TRBD2 aligns across 10 bases. Germline V gene sequence: CDR1 MRHNA, CDR2 SNTAGT. Trimming removed 5 bases from V and 1 base from J; junction bases left unmatched: 3. The CDR3 is 15 residues long. The CDR3 DNA sequence: TGTGCCAGCAGTCCGCTAGCGGGGGGCACAGATACGCAGTATTTT. It is translated as CASSPLAGGTDTQYF.

The V and J genes are TRBV4-1 and TRBJ2-5; TRBD1 or TRBD2 may be the D gene (6 bases each). V lost 1 base and J 5 bases, leaving 17 bases between the germline ends. CDR1 and CDR2 from the germline V gene are MGHRA and YSYEKL. This CDR3 contains 16 residues. In DNA form, the CDR3 reads TGCGCCAGCAGCCAAGCAAGGGGGGCGCAATTGGAGACCCAGTACTTC. Protein sequence: CASSQARGAQLETQYF.

V is TRBV6-2 or TRBV6-3 and J is TRBJ2-7; tentative D call: TRBD2 (6 bases). Between the trimmed V and J ends, which lost 6 bases and 9 bases, there was a span of 15 bases. The CDR3 runs to 12 residues. In germline, CDR1 is MNHEY, CDR2 SVGEGT. Written as DNA, the CDR3 is TGTGCCAGCAGCCGGGGGACGGCGGGGCAGTACTTC. Translation: CASSRGTAGQYF.

V is TRBV21-1 and J is TRBJ1-1; TRBD1 is taken as the D call from the table, unchecked against the DNA. TRBV21-1 is annotated as a pseudogene. CDR3 length: 13 amino acids. CDR3 loop: CATRYRGFTEAFF. For the CDR3, the DNA is TGTGCCACCAGATACAGGGGATTCACTGAAGCTTTCTTT.

The J gene is TRBJ2-6, the V gene TRBV11-3; D ambiguous. The V gene lost 5 bases and the J gene lost 0 bases, with 8 bases spanning the gap. CDR3 length equals 15 residues. CDR1 is SGHNT, CDR2 YENEEA, per germline. The CDR3 DNA is TGTGCCAGCAGCCCCCCGAGCTCTGGGGCCAACGTCCTGACTTTC. Translation gives CASSPPSSGANVLTF.

This clone was observed once. CDR3: CASSAQGGGNEQFF. The CDR3 bases are TGTGCCAGCAGTGCTCAAGGCGGGGGTAATGAGCAGTTCTTC. The chain links TRBV2 to TRBJ2-1, with 7 bases identical to TRBD2. V was pared by 4 bases and J by 7 bases, with 7 bases of the junction left unmatched. The CDR3 has 14 residues. CDR1 is SNHLY and CDR2 is FYNNEI in the germline V gene.

The chain combines TRBV19 with TRBJ1-3; 9 bases fit TRBD1. Germline CDR1 LNHDA, CDR2 SQIVND (reference sequence). This CDR3 is built from 15 residues. J gave up 2 bases and V 6 bases, and 5 bases lay outside the gene matches. The CDR3 here is CASRGTGRTGNTIYF. The DNA for the CDR3 is TGTGCCAGTAGAGGGACAGGGCGAACTGGAAACACCATATATTTT.

The chain employs TRBV6-6 and TRBJ2-1, with D possibly being TRBD2 (5 bases). The germline V and J ends were trimmed by 2 bases and 7 bases, with 12 bases remaining between them. The CDR3 runs to 14 residues. Germline loops: CDR1 MNHNY, CDR2 SVGAGI (reference sequence). Written as DNA, the CDR3 is TGTGCCAGCAGTTACCGAGACTACACGAATGAGCAGTTCTTC. As protein: CASSYRDYTNEQFF.

This clone was seen once. The rearrangement uses TRBV11-2 and TRBJ2-4; the match to TRBD1 covers 8 bases. The CDR3 totals 18 residues. Germline V lookup: CDR1 SGHAT, CDR2 FQNNGV. Trimming at V came to 0 bases and at J to 5 bases, leaving 12 bases not matched to a gene. CDR3 in DNA: TGTGCCAGCAGCTTAGACCCGTACACAGGGGGAGCTCAAAACATTCAGTACTTC. Residues: CASSLDPYTGGAQNIQYF.

The CDR3 here is CASLQGWYGYTF. Written as DNA, the CDR3 is TGTGCCAGCCTACAGGGGTGGTATGGCTACACCTTC. V and J are TRBV6-5 and TRBJ1-2; 7 bases match TRBD1. This CDR3 has 12 residues. V dropped 8 bases and J dropped 5; count of bases not matched to a gene: 5. CDR1 is MNHEY and CDR2 is SVGAGI in the germline V gene.

This clone occurred a few times. V gene TRBV27 combines with J gene TRBJ2-5; D tentatively reads TRBD1 or TRBD2 (6 bases each). The V gene's germline CDR1 is MNHEY and CDR2 SMNVEV (reference sequence). With 5 bases removed from V and 4 bases from J, the gap between germline ends came to 17 bases. The length of the CDR3 is 15 residues. For the CDR3, the DNA is TGTGCCAGCAGTATGACCCGGAGGGGGGTAGAGACCCAGTACTTC. This codes for CASSMTRRGVETQYF.

This clone was found once. V gene TRBV13 combines with J gene TRBJ2-2; 12 bases fit TRBD2. With 1 base clipped from V and 3 bases from J, the junction kept 9 bases outside the gene matches. Germline CDR1 reads PRHDT; CDR2 reads FYEKMQ (reference sequence). This CDR3 has 19 amino acids. CDR3 in DNA: TGTGCCAGCAGCTTAGAGCGTGCTAGCGGGGGGGGCGACACCGGGGAGCTGTTTTTT. It encodes CASSLERASGGGDTGELFF.

The CDR3 nucleotides are TGCGCCAGCAGCCAAGGACCTAGCACTAGCACAGATACGCAGTATTTT. Protein sequence: CASSQGPSTSTDTQYF. The chain employs TRBV4-1 and TRBJ2-3; D perhaps matches TRBD2 (5 bases). Trimming removed 1 base from V and 0 bases from J, with 11 bases in between. Germline V gene sequence: CDR1 MGHRA, CDR2 YSYEKL. CDR3 length: 16 residues.

This clone is a singleton in its sample. J is TRBJ2-5 and V is TRBV7-9; D gene uncertain. V was clipped by 5 bases and J by 7 bases, with 8 bases between them. The CDR3 extends over 11 amino acids. CDR1 SEHNR and CDR2 FQNEAQ come from the germline V gene (reference sequence). The CDR3 loop reads CASSPTGTQYF. CDR3 nucleotide sequence: TGTGCCAGCAGCCCTACCGGGACCCAGTACTTC.

V is TRBV27 and J is TRBJ1-1, with a weak D call TRBD1 (5 bases). This CDR3 has 13 amino acids. Germline V gene sequence: CDR1 MNHEY, CDR2 SMNVEV (reference sequence). Trimming left V 3 bases short and J 9 bases short, with 14 bases between. The CDR3 reads CASSLAGRRKAFF. The CDR3 DNA reads as TGTGCCAGCAGTTTGGCAGGGCGCCGGAAAGCTTTCTTT.

The chain links TRBV7-2 to TRBJ2-7; D is possibly TRBD1 (6 bases). This CDR3 region has 16 residues. Germline V gives CDR1 SGHTA, CDR2 FQGNSA. The V gene lost 3 bases and the J gene lost 1 base, with 16 bases spanning the gap. CDR3 in amino acids: CASSLAQGQGSYEQYF. DNA of the CDR3: TGTGCCAGCAGCTTGGCGCAGGGACAAGGTTCCTACGAGCAGTACTTC.